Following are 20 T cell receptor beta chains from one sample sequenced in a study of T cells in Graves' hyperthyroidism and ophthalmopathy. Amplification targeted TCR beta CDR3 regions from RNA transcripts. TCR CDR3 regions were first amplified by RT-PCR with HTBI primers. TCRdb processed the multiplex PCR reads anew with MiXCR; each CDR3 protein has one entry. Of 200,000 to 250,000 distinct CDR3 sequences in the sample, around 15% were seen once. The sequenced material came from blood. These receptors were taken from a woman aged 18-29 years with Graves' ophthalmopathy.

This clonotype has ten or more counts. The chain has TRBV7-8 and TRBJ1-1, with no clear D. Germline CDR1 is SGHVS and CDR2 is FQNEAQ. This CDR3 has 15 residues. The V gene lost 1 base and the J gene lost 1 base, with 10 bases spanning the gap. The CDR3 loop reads CASSLEQTANTEAFF. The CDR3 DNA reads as TGTGCCAGCAGCTTAGAACAGACTGCGAACACTGAAGCTTTCTTT.

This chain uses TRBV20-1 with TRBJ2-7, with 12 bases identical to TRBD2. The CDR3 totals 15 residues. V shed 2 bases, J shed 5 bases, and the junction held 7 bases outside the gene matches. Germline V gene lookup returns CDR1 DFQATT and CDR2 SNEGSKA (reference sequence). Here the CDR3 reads CSARSRGLAGHEQYF. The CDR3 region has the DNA TGCAGTGCTAGATCCCGGGGACTAGCGGGCCACGAGCAGTACTTC.

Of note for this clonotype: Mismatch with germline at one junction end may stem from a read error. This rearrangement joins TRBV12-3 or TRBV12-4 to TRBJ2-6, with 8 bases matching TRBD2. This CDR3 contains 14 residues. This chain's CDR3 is CTSSLAGGANVLTF. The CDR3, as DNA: TGTACCAGCAGTTTAGCGGGGGGGGCCAACGTCCTGACTTTC.

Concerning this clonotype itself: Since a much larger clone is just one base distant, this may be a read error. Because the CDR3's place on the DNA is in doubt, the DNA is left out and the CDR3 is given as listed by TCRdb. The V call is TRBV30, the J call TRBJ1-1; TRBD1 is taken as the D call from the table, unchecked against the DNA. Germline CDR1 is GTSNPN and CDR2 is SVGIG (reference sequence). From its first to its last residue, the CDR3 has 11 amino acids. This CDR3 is CAWGKGSEASF.

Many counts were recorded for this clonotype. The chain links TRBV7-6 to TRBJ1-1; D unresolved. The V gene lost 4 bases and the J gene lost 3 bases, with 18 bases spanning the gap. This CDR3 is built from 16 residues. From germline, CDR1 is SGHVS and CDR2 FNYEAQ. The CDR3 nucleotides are TGTGCCAGCAGCTCAAGAGTAGGGAGTCGGGACACTGAAGCTTTCTTT. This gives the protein CASSSRVGSRDTEAFF. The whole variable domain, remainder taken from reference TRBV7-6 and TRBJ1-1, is GAGVSQSPRYKVTKRGQDVALRCDPISGHVSLYWYRQALGQGPEFLTYFNYEAQQDKSGLPNDRFSAERPEGSISTLTIQRTEQRDSAMYRCASSSRVGSRDTEAFFGQGTRLTVV.

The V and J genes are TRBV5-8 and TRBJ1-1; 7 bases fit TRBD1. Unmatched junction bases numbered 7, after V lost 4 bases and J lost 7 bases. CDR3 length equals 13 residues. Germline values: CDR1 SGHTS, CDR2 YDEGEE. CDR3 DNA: TGTGCCAGCAGCCCACGGGACAGCAATGAAGCTTTCTTT. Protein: CASSPRDSNEAFF.

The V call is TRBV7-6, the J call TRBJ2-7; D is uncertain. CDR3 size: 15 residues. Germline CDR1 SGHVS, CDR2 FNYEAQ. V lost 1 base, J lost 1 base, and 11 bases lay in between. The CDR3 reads CASSLGKGHSYEQYF. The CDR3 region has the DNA TGTGCCAGCAGCTTAGGCAAGGGCCATTCCTACGAGCAGTACTTC.

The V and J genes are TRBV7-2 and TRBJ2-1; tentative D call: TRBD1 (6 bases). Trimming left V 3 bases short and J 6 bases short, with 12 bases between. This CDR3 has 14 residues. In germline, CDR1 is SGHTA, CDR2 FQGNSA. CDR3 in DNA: TGTGCCAGCAGCTTCGGGACACGAAGCAATGAGCAGTTCTTC. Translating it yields CASSFGTRSNEQFF.

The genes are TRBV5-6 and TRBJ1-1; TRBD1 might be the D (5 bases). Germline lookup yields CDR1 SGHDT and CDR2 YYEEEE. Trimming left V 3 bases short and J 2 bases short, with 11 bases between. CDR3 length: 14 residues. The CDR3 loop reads CASSSTGGNTEAFF. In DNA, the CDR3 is TGTGCCAGCAGCTCAACGGGGGGAAACACTGAAGCTTTCTTT.

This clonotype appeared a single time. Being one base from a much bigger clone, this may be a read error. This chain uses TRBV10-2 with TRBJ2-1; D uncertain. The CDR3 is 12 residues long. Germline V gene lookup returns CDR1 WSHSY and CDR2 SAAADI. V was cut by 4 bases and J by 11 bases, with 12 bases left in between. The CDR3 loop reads CASSGLAAKQFF. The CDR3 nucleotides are TGCGCCAGCAGTGGTCTGGCGGCTAAGCAGTTCTTC.

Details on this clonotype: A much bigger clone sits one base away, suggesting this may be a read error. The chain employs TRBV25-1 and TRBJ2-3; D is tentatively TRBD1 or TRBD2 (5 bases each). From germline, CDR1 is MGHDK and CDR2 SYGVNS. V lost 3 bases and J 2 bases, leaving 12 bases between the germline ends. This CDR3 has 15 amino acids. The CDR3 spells CASSDLGRDTDTQYF. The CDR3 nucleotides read TGTGCCAGCAGTGATCTGGGACGGGACACAGATACGCAGTATTTT.

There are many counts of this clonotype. The CDR3 region is CASSPADRGYGYTF. The CDR3 nucleotides read TGTGCCAGCAGCCCCGCGGACAGGGGTTATGGCTACACCTTC. This rearrangement joins TRBV3-1 to TRBJ1-2; 9 bases agree with TRBD1. Germline values: CDR1 LGHDT, CDR2 YNNKEL (reference sequence). With V trimmed by 4 bases and J by 5 bases, 5 bases remained unmatched. The CDR3 totals 14 residues.

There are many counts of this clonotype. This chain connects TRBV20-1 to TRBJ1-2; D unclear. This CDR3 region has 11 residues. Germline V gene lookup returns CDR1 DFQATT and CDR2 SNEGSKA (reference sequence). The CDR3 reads CIQRSGDGYTF. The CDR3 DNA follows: TGCATCCAGCGCTCTGGGGATGGCTACACCTTC.

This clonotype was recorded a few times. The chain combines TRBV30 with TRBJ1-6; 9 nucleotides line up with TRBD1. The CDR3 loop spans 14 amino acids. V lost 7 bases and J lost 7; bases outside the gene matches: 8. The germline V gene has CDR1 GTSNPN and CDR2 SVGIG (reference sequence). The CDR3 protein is CASQQGARNSPLHF. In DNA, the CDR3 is TGTGCCTCCCAACAGGGGGCAAGGAATTCACCCCTCCACTTT.

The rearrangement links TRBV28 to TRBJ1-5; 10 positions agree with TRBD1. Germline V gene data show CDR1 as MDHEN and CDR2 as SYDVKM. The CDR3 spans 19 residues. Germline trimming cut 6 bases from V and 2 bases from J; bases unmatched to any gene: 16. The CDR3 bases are TGTGCCAGCAGCCCGAGGCCGGGACAGGGGTATGGGGGCAATCAGCCCCAGCATTTT. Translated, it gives CASSPRPGQGYGGNQPQHF.

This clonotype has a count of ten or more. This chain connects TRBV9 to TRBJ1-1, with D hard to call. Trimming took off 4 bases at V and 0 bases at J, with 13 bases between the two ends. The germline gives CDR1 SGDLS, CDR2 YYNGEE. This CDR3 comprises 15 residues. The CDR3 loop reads CASSPRPSLNTEAFF. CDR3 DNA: TGTGCCAGCAGCCCACGGCCTTCCCTGAACACTGAAGCTTTCTTT.

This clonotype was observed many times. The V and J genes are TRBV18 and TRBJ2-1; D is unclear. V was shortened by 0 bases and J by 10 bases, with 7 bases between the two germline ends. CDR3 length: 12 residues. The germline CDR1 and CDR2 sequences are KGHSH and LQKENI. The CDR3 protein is CASSPPHGEQFF. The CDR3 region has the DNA TGTGCCAGCTCACCACCACACGGGGAGCAGTTCTTC.

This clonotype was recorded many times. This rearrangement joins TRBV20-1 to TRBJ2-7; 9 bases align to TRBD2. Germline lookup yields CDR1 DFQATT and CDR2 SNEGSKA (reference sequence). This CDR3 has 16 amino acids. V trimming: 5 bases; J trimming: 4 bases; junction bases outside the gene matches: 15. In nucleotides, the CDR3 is TGCAGTGCTCCAAACTCTCGGGGACTAGCTGTGTACGAGCAGTACTTC. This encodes CSAPNSRGLAVYEQYF.

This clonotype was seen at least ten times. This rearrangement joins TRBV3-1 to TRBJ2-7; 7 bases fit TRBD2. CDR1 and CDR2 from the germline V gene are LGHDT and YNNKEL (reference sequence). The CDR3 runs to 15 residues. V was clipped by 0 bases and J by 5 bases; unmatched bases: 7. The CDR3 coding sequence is TGTGCCAGCAGCCAAGAACTAGCGCGGCGGGACGAGCAGTACTTC. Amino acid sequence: CASSQELARRDEQYF.

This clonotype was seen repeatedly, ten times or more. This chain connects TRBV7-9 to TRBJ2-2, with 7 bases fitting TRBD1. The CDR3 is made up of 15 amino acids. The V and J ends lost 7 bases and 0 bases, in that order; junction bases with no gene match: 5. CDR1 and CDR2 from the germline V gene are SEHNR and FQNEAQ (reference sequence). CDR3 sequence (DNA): TGTGCCAGCACCCTGACAGGGACGAACACCGGGGAGCTGTTTTTT. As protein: CASTLTGTNTGELFF.